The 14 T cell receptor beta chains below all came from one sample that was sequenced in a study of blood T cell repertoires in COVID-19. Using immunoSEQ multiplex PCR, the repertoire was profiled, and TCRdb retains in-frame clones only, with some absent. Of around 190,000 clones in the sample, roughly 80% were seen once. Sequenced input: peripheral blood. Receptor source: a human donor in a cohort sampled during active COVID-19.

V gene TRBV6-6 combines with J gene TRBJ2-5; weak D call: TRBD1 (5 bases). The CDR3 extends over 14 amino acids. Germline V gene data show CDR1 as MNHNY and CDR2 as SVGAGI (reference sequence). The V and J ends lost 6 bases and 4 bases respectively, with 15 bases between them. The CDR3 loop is CASSKTREGETQYF. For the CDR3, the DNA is TGTGCCAGCAGCAAAACCAGGGAAGGAGAGACCCAGTACTTC.

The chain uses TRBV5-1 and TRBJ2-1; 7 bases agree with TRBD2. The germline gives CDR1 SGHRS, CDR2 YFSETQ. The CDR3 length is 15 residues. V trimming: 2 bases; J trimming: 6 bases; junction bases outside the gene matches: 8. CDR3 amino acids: CASSFLAVGGNEQFF. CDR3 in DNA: TGCGCCAGCAGCTTTCTAGCGGTGGGGGGCAATGAGCAGTTCTTC.

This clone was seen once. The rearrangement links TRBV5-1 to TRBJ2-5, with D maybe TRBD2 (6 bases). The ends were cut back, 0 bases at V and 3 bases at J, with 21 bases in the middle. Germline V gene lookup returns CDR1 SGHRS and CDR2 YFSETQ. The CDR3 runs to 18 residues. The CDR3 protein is CASSLAAGSRMGEETQYF. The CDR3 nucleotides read TGCGCCAGCAGCTTGGCCGCGGGGTCCAGAATGGGGGAAGAGACCCAGTACTTC.

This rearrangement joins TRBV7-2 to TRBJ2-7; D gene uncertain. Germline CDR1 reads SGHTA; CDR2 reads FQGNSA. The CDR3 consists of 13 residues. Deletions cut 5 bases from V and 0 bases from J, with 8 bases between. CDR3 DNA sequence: TGTGCCAGCAGCCGCTTGAGCTCCTACGAGCAGTACTTC. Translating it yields CASSRLSSYEQYF.

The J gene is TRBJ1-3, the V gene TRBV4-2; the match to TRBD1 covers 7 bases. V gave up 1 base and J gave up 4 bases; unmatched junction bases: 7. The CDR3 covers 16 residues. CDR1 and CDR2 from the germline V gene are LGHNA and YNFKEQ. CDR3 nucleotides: TGTGCCAGCAGCCAAGTAGGCCAGGGGGGAGGAAACACCATATATTTT. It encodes CASSQVGQGGGNTIYF.

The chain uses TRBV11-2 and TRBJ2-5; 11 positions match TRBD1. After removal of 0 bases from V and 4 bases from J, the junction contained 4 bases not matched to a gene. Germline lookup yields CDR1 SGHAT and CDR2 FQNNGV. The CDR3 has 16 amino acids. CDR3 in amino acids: CASSLEWGTGGETQYF. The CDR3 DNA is TGTGCCAGCAGCTTAGAGTGGGGGACAGGGGGAGAGACCCAGTACTTC.

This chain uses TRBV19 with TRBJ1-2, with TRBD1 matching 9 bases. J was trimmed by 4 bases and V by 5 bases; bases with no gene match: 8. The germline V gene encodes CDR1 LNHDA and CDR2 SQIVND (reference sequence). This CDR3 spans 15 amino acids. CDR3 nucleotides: TGTGCCAGTAGTTCTGGACAGGGGTACAGCTATGGCTACACCTTC. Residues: CASSSGQGYSYGYTF. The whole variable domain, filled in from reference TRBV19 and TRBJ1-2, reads DGGITQSPKYLFRKEGQNVTLSCEQNLNHDAMYWYRQDPGQGLRLIYYSQIVNDFQKGDIAEGYSVSREKKESFPLTVTSAQKNPTAFYLCASSSGQGYSYGYTFGSGTRLTVV.

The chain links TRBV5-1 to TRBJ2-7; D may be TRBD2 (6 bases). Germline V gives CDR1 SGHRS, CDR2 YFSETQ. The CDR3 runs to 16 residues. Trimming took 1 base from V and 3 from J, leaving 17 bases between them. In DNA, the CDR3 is TGCGCCAGCAGCTTGCCACTGGAGGGCAGGGACTACGAGCAGTACTTC. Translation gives CASSLPLEGRDYEQYF.

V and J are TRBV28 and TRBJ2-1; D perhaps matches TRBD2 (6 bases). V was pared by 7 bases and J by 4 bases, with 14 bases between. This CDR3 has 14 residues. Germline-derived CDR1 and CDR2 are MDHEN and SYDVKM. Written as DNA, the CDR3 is TGTGCCAGCAAAGCTGGAGGGCCATACAATGAGCAGTTCTTC. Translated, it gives CASKAGGPYNEQFF.

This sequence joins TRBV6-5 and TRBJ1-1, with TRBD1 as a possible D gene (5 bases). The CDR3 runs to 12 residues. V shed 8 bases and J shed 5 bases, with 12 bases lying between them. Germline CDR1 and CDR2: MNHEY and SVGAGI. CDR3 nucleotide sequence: TGTGCCAGCCGAACGGGGGGTACTGAAGCTTTCTTT. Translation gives CASRTGGTEAFF.

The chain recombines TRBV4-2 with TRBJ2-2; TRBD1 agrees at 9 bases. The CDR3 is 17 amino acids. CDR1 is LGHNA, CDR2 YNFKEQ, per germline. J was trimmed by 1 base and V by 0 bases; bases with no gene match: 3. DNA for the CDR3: TGTGCCAGCAGCCAAGATGCGGGACAGGGGAACACCGGGGAGCTGTTTTTT. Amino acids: CASSQDAGQGNTGELFF.

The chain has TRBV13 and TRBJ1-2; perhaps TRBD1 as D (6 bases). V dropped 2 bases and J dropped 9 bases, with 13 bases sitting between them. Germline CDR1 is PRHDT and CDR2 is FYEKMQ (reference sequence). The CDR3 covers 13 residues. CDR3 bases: TGTGCCAGCAGCTTATCAGGGGAACTGAGCTACACCTTC. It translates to CASSLSGELSYTF.

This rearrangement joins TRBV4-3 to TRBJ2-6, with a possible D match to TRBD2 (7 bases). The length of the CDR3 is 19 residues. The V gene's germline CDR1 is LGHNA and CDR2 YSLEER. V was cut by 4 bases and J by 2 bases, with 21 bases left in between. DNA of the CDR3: TGCGCCAGCAGCCGTGTGGTGTGGGGGGGGCAAGCTGGGGCCAACGTCCTGACTTTC. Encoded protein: CASSRVVWGGQAGANVLTF.

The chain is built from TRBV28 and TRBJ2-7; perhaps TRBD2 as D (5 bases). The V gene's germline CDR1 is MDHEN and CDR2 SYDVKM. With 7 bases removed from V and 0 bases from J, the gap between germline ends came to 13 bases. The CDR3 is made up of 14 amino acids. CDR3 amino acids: CASKLSGSSYEQYF. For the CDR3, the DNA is TGTGCCAGCAAGCTCAGTGGGAGCTCCTACGAGCAGTACTTC.